The rows below give T cell receptor beta chains drawn from one sample of a study of T cells in Graves' hyperthyroidism and ophthalmopathy. TCRdb passed the multiplex PCR reads through MiXCR, listing each CDR3 protein once. The repertoire holds about 34,000 distinct CDR3 sequences, with 52% as singletons. Sequences were obtained from blood. These receptors were obtained from a woman between 35 and 50 years old with Graves' ophthalmopathy. The CDR3 runs from the conserved cysteine through the conserved F or W. The D gene is left open where the match is weak. Not all rows give a size; the values are once, few, many and, for expanded clones, a class.

>TRBJ1-6|-|-|TRBV15
CATSRGAREQPLHF
TGTGCCACCAGCAGAGGGGCACGGGAACAACCCCTCCACTTT
>TRBJ2-3|-|-|TRBV9
CASSGGTYTDTQYF
TGTGCCAGCAGCGGAGGGACCTACACGGATACGCAGTATTTT
>TRBJ2-3|-|many|TRBV7-9
CASSPLQGGVRGRTDTQYF
TGTGCCAGCAGCCCCCTACAGGGAGGGGTAAGAGGGCGCACAGATACGCAGTATTTT
>TRBJ2-7|-|-|TRBV19
CASDGGAEQYF
TGTGCCAGTGACGGGGGTGCTGAGCAGTACTTC
>TRBJ2-1|TRBD2|many|TRBV7-9
CASSLVLAGAGDNEQFF
TGTGCCAGCAGCTTAGTCCTAGCGGGAGCCGGGGACAATGAGCAGTTCTTC
>TRBJ1-2|TRBD1|-|TRBV6-1
CANSERGDSGYTF
TGTGCCAACAGTGAACGAGGGGACAGCGGCTACACCTTC
>TRBJ1-2|-|-|TRBV29-1
CSIRGANYGYTF
TGCAGCATCCGGGGGGCTAACTATGGCTACACCTTC
>TRBJ1-1|-|-|TRBV6-5
CASSPPTGEACF
TGTGCCAGCAGTCCCCCGACGGGTGAAGCCTGCTTT
>TRBJ2-2|TRBD1|many|TRBV5-1
CASSLRQGNTGELFF
TGCGCCAGCAGCTTAAGACAGGGGAACACCGGGGAGCTGTTTTTT
>TRBJ2-7|-|many|TRBV20-1
CSAREAAGIRIYEQYF
TGCAGTGCTAGAGAGGCCGCAGGGATTCGTATATACGAGCAGTACTTC
>TRBJ2-3|-|-|TRBV4-1
CASSQLRGKANTDTQYF
TGCGCCAGCAGCCAATTGCGGGGAAAGGCCAACACAGATACGCAGTATTTT
>TRBJ2-1|TRBD1|many|TRBV5-6
CASSLGQGAYNEQFF
TGTGCCAGCAGCTTGGGGCAGGGGGCCTACAATGAGCAGTTCTTC
>TRBJ2-3|-|-|TRBV20-1
CSAVRVGYNEQYF
TGCAGTGCTGTTCGCGTGGGTTACAATGAGCAGTATTTT
>TRBJ2-2|-|-|TRBV9
CASSVGRVGGELFF
TGTGCCAGCAGCGTAGGACGGGTTGGCGGGGAGCTGTTTTTT
>TRBJ1-5|-|-|TRBV19
CASSISQGNQPQHF
TGTGCCAGTAGTATCTCGCAGGGTAATCAGCCCCAGCATTTT
>TRBJ2-5|TRBD2|many|TRBV7-2
CASSTVGRGGRETQYF
TGTGCCAGCAGTACGGTAGGGCGGGGGGGCCGAGAGACCCAGTACTTC
>TRBJ2-3|TRBD2|-|TRBV12-3/TRBV12-4
CASLAGGNTQYF
TGTGCCAGTTTAGCGGGGGGTAATACGCAGTATTTT
>TRBJ2-2|-|-|TRBV7-2
CASSEGDPNTGELFF
TGTGCCAGCAGCGAGGGGGATCCAAACACCGGGGAGCTGTTTTTT
>TRBJ2-3|TRBD2|-|TRBV2
CASGTSGGADTQYF
TGTGCCAGCGGGACTAGCGGGGGAGCAGATACGCAGTATTTT
>TRBJ1-1|TRBD1|-|TRBV20-1
CSARGPDRGGTEAFF
TGCAGTGCTAGAGGGCCCGACAGGGGCGGCACTGAAGCTTTCTTT
>TRBJ1-6|-|-|TRBV27
CASKEYNSPLHF
TGTGCCAGCAAGGAGTATAATTCACCCCTCCACTTT
>TRBJ1-1|-|-|TRBV7-9
CASSLPQRGDTEASF
TGTGCCAGCAGCTTACCCCAACGGGGGGACACTGAAGCTTCCTTT
>TRBJ2-5|-|many|TRBV10-3
CAISDRETQYF
TGTGCCATCAGTGATCGGGAGACCCAGTACTTC
>TRBJ2-6|-|-|TRBV5-5
CASSLVANVLTF
TGTGCCAGCAGCTTGGTGGCCAACGTCCTGACTTTC
>TRBJ2-3|TRBD2|-|TRBV29-1
CSASSLRGGHTDTQYF
TGCAGCGCCAGCAGCCTGAGGGGAGGGCACACAGATACGCAGTATTTT
>TRBJ2-5|TRBD2|-|TRBV9
CASSVQGLAGGETQYF
TGTGCCAGCAGCGTACAGGGACTAGCGGGAGGTGAGACCCAGTACTTC
>TRBJ1-5|TRBD1|once|TRBV20-1
CSAFNRGDQPQHF
TGCAGTGCTTTCAACAGGGGGGATCAGCCCCAGCATTTT
>TRBJ2-5|-|few|TRBV2
CASSENGPVEGPQYF
TGTGCCAGCAGCGAAAACGGGCCTGTCGAAGGGCCCCAGTACTTC
>TRBJ2-1|-|medium-sized|TRBV7-2
CASSLNWDNEQFF
TGTGCCAGCAGCTTAAACTGGGACAATGAGCAGTTCTTC
>TRBJ2-2|-|once|TRBV7-3
CASSQGGELFF
TGTGCCAGCAGCCAAGGGGGGGAGCTGTTTTTT
>TRBJ2-7|-|-|TRBV18
CASSPEGRGEEQYF
TGTGCCAGCTCACCGGAGGGCAGGGGTGAGGAGCAGTACTTC
>TRBJ2-7|TRBD2|-|TRBV19
CASSISSGDYEQYF
TGTGCCAGTAGTATATCTAGCGGGGATTACGAGCAGTACTTC
>TRBJ2-7|-|-|TRBV19
CASSFRVRHTYEQYF
TGTGCCAGTAGTTTTAGGGTTAGACACACCTACGAGCAGTACTTC
>TRBJ1-2|TRBD1|many|TRBV28
CASSSRTGGMGFYGYTF
TGTGCCAGCAGTTCTAGGACAGGGGGCATGGGGTTCTATGGCTACACCTTC
>TRBJ2-3|-|-|TRBV5-1
CASSLSGLATDTQYF
TGCGCCAGCAGCTTGTCTGGCCTCGCCACAGATACGCAGTATTTT
>TRBJ1-2|-|-|TRBV25-1
CASSERTGLNYGYTF
TGTGCCAGCAGTGAACGTACAGGGCTAAACTATGGCTACACCTTC
>TRBJ1-2|-|many|TRBV12-3/TRBV12-4
CASSLHGGNYGYTF
TGTGCCAGCAGTTTACACGGCGGGAACTATGGCTACACCTTC
>TRBJ2-7|TRBD2|-|TRBV15
CATSSTSGLPLEQYF
TGTGCCACCAGCAGTACTAGCGGGCTGCCCCTGGAGCAGTACTTC
>TRBJ2-1|TRBD2|many|TRBV9
CASSAPGLGDEQFF
TGTGCCAGCAGCGCACCGGGACTAGGGGATGAGCAGTTCTTC
>TRBJ2-7|TRBD2|-|TRBV2
CASSPGLAGGYEQYF
TGTGCCAGCAGTCCGGGACTAGCGGGAGGGTACGAGCAGTACTTC
>TRBJ2-7|TRBD2|-|TRBV12-3/TRBV12-4
CASSLTGGSKHEQYF
TGTGCCAGCAGTTTAACGGGAGGGTCCAAGCACGAGCAGTACTTC
>TRBJ2-7|TRBD2|-|TRBV5-1
CASSPRLAGGNSYEQYF
TGCGCCAGCAGCCCCAGACTAGCGGGGGGCAACTCCTACGAGCAGTACTTC
>TRBJ2-7|TRBD1|-|TRBV12-3/TRBV12-4
CASTRQGTKEQYF
TGTGCCAGCACCCGACAGGGGACGAAAGAGCAGTACTTC